The 8 T cell receptor beta chains below come from one sample, sequenced in a study of blood T cell repertoires in COVID-19 (dated by TCRdb to about 2020). The library was generated by the immunoSEQ multiplex PCR assay. TCRdb provides this immuneACCESS table in a form limited to in-frame rearrangements. Some clones are lacking; in checked studies, under half of them reflect an unresolved V gene, and why the rest are absent is not known. In all, the sample holds 250,000 or so clones, and about nine tenths of those were seen once. The top ten constitute roughly 2.7% of the sample. Sequencing used peripheral blood. The receptors were sampled from a man aged 25 to 40 with COVID-19, enrolled during active disease.

V is TRBV20-1 and J is TRBJ2-5; the D is unclear. Trimming cost V 0 bases and J 4 bases, with 3 bases left between them. This CDR3 contains 11 residues. Germline V gene data show CDR1 as DFQATT and CDR2 as SNEGSKA (reference sequence). The CDR3 sequence: CSARDRETQYF. The DNA for the CDR3 is TGCAGTGCTAGAGATCGAGAGACCCAGTACTTC.

V usage is TRBV18 and J usage is TRBJ1-2, with TRBD1 matching over 8 bases. CDR1 is KGHSH, CDR2 LQKENI, per germline. This CDR3 spans 14 amino acids. V dropped 3 bases and J dropped 8; count of bases not matched to a gene: 8. CDR3 loop: CASSPGQGMDGYTF. The CDR3 nucleotides are TGTGCCAGCTCACCCGGACAGGGAATGGACGGCTACACCTTC. Full variable domain (outside the CDR3, taken from reference TRBV18 and TRBJ1-2): NAGVMQNPRHLVRRRGQEARLRCSPMKGHSHVYWYRQLPEEGLKFMVYLQKENIIDESGMPKERFSAEFPKEGPSILRIQQVVRGDSAAYFCASSPGQGMDGYTFGSGTRLTVV.

The chain links TRBV19 to TRBJ1-2; TRBD1 agrees at 7 bases. Trimming cost V 4 bases and J 12 bases; bases outside gene matches: 11. CDR1 is LNHDA and CDR2 is SQIVND in the germline V gene (reference sequence). This CDR3 comprises 13 residues. The CDR3 sequence is CASSTRDRVKNTF. Here the CDR3 DNA reads TGTGCCAGTAGTACGAGAGACAGGGTTAAGAACACCTTC.

The chain uses TRBV5-6 and TRBJ1-3; the D gene is possibly TRBD1 (6 bases). This CDR3 region has 16 residues. The V end lost 5 bases, the J end lost 2 bases, and 17 bases lay between the germline ends. CDR1 and CDR2 from the germline V gene are SGHDT and YYEEEE. In DNA form, the CDR3 reads TGTGCCAGCAGTCGTTACGGAACAGGGACTGGAAACACCATATATTTT. It encodes CASSRYGTGTGNTIYF.

The chain uses TRBV3-1 (or the pseudogene TRBV3-2) and TRBJ2-3; 9 bases map to TRBD1. J was trimmed by 4 bases and V by 5 bases; bases with no gene match: 7. The CDR3 is 15 residues long. CDR1 is LGHDT and CDR2 is YNNKEL in the germline V gene (reference sequence). The CDR3 region is CASSDDRGFADTQYF. The CDR3 DNA follows: TGTGCCAGCAGCGATGACAGGGGGTTTGCAGATACGCAGTATTTT.

The CDR3 sequence: CASRRSGNTEAFF. The CDR3 DNA follows: TGTGCCAGCAGGAGATCAGGGAACACTGAAGCTTTCTTT. The chain combines TRBV3-1 (or the pseudogene TRBV3-2) with TRBJ1-1; the D is unclear. Trimming left V 6 bases short and J 1 base short, with 9 bases between. Germline V gene lookup returns CDR1 LGHDT and CDR2 YNNKEL (reference sequence). The CDR3 has 13 amino acids.

V and J are TRBV7-6 and TRBJ2-7; the match to TRBD1 covers 8 bases. Germline V gene sequence: CDR1 SGHVS, CDR2 FNYEAQ. V was pared by 5 bases and J by 2 bases, with 11 bases of the junction left unmatched. The CDR3 loop spans 16 amino acids. The CDR3 sequence: CASSPRPSTGAYEQYF. The DNA of the CDR3 is TGTGCCAGCAGCCCCCGTCCATCGACAGGGGCCTACGAGCAGTACTTC.

The chain employs TRBV3-1 (or the pseudogene TRBV3-2) and TRBJ2-7; 13 bases fit TRBD2. V shed 1 base, J shed 3 bases, and the junction held 0 bases outside the gene matches. The length of the CDR3 is 15 residues. Per germline, CDR1 LGHDT and CDR2 YNNKEL (reference sequence). The DNA of the CDR3 is TGTGCCAGCAGCCAAGGGACTAGCGGGAGCTACGAGCAGTACTTC. Translated, it gives CASSQGTSGSYEQYF.